The TCR beta chain described here comes from a study of OX40 agonist ivuxolimab in advanced cancers. Germline V gives CDR1 SQVTM, CDR2 ANQGSEA. This CDR3 spans 13 amino acids. The V and J ends lost 7 bases and 2 bases respectively, with 14 bases between them. Here immunoSEQ multiplex PCR was the method, and the copy in TCRdb shows in-frame clones only, minus some. The table includes over 60,000 clones, 70% to 90% detected once. The clonotype comes from an adult with an advanced solid tumor such as melanoma, head and neck, liver or kidney cancer. The material was CD4+ or CD8+ T cells sorted from blood, obtained in a trial of the OX40 agonist ivuxolimab. The chain carries TRBV29-1 and TRBJ1-1, with D maybe TRBD1 (6 bases). CDR3 protein: CSARDTLNTEAFF. The CDR3 nucleotides read TGCAGCGCACGGGACACATTAAACACTGAAGCTTTCTTT. Variable domain in full (rest from reference TRBV29-1 and TRBJ1-1): SAVISQKPSRDICQRGTSLTIQCQVDSQVTMMFWYRQQPGQSLTLIATANQGSEATYESGFVIDKFPISRPNLTFSTLTVSNMSPEDSSIYLCSARDTLNTEAFFGQGTRLTVV.